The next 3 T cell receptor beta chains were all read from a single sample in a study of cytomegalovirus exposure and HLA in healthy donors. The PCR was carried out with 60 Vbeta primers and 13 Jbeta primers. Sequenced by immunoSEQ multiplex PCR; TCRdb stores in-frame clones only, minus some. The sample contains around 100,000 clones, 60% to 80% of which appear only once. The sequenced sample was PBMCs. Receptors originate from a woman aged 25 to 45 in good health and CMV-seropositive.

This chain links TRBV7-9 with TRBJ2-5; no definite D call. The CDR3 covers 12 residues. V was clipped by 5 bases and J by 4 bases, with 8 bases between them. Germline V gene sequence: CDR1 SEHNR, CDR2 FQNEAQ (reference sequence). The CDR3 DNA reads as TGTGCCAGCAGCCCCCCGTCAGAGACCCAGTACTTC. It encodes CASSPPSETQYF.

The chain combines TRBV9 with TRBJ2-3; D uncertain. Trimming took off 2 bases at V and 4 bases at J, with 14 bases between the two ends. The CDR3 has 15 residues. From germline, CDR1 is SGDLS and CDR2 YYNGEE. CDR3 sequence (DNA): TGTGCCAGCAGCGTTTTCTCAGTATCCGCAGATACGCAGTATTTT. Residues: CASSVFSVSADTQYF.

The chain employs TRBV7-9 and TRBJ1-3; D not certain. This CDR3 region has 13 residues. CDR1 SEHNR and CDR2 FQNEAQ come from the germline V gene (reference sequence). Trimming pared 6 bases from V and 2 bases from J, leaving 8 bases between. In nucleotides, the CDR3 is TGTGCCAGCAGGCGGGTCACTGGAAACACCATATATTTT. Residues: CASRRVTGNTIYF.